This T cell receptor (beta chain) was identified in a study of cytomegalovirus exposure and HLA in healthy donors. The CDR3 totals 19 residues. Concerning this clone: Antigen: not known.

Study results and caveats: Researchers counted around 180 TCR beta chains as cytomegalovirus-associated. The authors later found HLA-associated TCR beta chains more clonally expanded than equally common others. In presence/absence analyses, roughly uniform sequencing depth across donors was assumed.

PCR involved 60 Vbeta and 13 Jbeta primers. TCRdb's copy holds only in-frame clones and misses some; the assay was immunoSEQ multiplex PCR. The table shows 100,000 to 150,000 clones, with 81% occurring only once. Material: PBMCs. The chain recombines TRBV21-1 with TRBJ1-5; TRBD1 reflects the table's D call only, with no check against the DNA. TRBV21-1 is deemed a pseudogene. This clonotype originated in a woman in her thirties or forties in good health and CMV-seropositive. CDR3 in DNA: TGTGCCAGCAGCAAAGAGGGAAGGGGACAGGGGAAGATTAGTCAGCCCCAGCATTTT. As protein: CASSKEGRGQGKISQPQHF.